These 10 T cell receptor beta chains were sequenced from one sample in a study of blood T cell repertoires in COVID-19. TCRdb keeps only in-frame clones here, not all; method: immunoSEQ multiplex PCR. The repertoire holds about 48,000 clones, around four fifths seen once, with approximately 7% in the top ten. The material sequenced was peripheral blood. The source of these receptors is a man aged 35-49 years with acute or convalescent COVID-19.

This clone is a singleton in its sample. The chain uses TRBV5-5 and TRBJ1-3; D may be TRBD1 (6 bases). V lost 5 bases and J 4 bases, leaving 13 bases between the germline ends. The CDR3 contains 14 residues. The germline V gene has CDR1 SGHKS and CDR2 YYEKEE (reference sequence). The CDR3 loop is CASSYWDNGNTIYF. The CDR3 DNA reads TGTGCCAGCAGTTATTGGGACAACGGAAACACCATATATTTT.

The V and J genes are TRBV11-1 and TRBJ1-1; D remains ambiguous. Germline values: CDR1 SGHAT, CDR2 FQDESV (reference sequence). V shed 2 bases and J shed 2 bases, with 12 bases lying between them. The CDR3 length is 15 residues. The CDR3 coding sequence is TGTGCCAGCAGCTTACGAATGGGCAGAAACACTGAAGCTTTCTTT. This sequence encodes CASSLRMGRNTEAFF.

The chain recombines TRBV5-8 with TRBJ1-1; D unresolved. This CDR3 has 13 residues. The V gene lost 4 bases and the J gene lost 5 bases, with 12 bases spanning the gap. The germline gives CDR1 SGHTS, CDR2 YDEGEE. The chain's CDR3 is CASSPGRETEAFF. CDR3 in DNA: TGTGCCAGCAGCCCGGGTCGGGAGACTGAAGCTTTCTTT. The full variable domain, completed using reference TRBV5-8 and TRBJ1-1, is EAGVTQSPTHLIKTRGQQATLRCSPISGHTSVYWYQQALGLGLQFLLWYDEGEERNRGNFPPRFSGRQFPNYSSELNVNALELEDSALYLCASSPGRETEAFFGQGTRLTVV.

The CDR3 reads CASSLVVTSGAIEQYF. The CDR3 DNA follows: TGTGCCAGCAGCTTAGTGGTAACGAGCGGGGCGATCGAGCAGTACTTC. The V gene is TRBV7-2, the J gene TRBJ2-7; 7 bases are shared with TRBD2. Germline loops: CDR1 SGHTA, CDR2 FQGNSA. This CDR3 is built from 16 residues. The V and J ends lost 1 base and 6 bases, in that order; junction bases with no gene match: 12. Supplemented by reference TRBV7-2 and TRBJ2-7, the full variable domain reads GAGVSQSPSNKVTEKGKDVELRCDPISGHTALYWYRQSLGQGLEFLIYFQGNSAPDKSGLPSDRFSAERTGGSVSTLTIQRTQQEDSAVYLCASSLVVTSGAIEQYFGPGTRLTVT.

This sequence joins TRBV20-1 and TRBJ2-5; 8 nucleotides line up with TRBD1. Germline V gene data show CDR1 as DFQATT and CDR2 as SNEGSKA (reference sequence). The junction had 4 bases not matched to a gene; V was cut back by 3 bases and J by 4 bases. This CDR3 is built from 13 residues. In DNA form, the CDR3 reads TGCAGTGCTAGTGTTGGACAGGGAGAGACCCAGTACTTC. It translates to CSASVGQGETQYF.

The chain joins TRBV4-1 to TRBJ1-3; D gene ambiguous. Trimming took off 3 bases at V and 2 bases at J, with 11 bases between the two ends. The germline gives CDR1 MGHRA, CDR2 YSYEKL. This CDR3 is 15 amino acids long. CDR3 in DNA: TGCGCCAGCAGCCACCCTCTAAGCGCTGGAAACACCATATATTTT. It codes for CASSHPLSAGNTIYF.

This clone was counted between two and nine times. The DNA for the CDR3 is TGTGCCAGCAGTTACTCCGCCACAGGACTAAATTACGAGCAGTACTTC. Amino acids: CASSYSATGLNYEQYF. The rearrangement links TRBV6-5 to TRBJ2-7; D might be TRBD2 (6 bases). The CDR3 contains 16 residues. Germline CDR1 and CDR2: MNHEY and SVGAGI. Deletions cut 0 bases from V and 4 bases from J, with 16 bases between.

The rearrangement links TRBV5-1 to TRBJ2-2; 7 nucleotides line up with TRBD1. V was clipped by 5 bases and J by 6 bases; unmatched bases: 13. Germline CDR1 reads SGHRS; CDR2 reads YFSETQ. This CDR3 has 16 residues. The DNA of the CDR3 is TGCGCCAGCAGTTCCCAGGGGGTCACCCGGGCCGGGGAGCTGTTTTTT. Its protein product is CASSSQGVTRAGELFF.

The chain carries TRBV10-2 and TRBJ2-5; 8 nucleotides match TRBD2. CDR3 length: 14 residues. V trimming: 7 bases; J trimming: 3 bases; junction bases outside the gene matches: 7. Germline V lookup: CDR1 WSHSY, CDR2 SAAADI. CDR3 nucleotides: TGCGCCAGCACACTGACTAGCGTTGAAGAGACCCAGTACTTC. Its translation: CASTLTSVEETQYF.

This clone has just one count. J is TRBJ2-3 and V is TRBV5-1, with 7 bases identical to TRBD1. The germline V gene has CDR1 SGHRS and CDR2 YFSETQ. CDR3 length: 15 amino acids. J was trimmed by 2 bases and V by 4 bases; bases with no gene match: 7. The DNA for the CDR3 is TGCGCCAGCAGCCGCGGACAGGCCGACACAGATACGCAGTATTTT. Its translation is CASSRGQADTDTQYF. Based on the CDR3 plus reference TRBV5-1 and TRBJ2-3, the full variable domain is KAGVTQTPRYLIKTRGQQVTLSCSPISGHRSVSWYQQTPGQGLQFLFEYFSETQRNKGNFPGRFSGRQFSNSRSEMNVSTLELGDSALYLCASSRGQADTDTQYFGPGTRLTVL.